This entry lists 14 T cell receptor beta chains sequenced from one sample in a study of T cell responses to AZD1222 COVID-19 vaccine. TCRdb's table, derived via immunoSEQ multiplex PCR, lists solely in-frame clones and lacks some. The repertoire includes fewer than 130,000 clones, 92% of them detected once, and roughly 1.1% sits in the top ten. This specimen consisted of peripheral blood, obtained on day 0 of AZD1222 vaccination. All receptors derive from an adult in good health.

The chain links TRBV19 to TRBJ1-4; TRBD1 aligns across 9 bases. The CDR3 contains 15 residues. The germline CDR1 and CDR2 sequences are LNHDA and SQIVND (reference sequence). The trim removed 6 bases at V and 10 bases at J, leaving 12 bases unmatched. The CDR3 reads CASRNKGGQGGKLFF. The DNA of the CDR3 is TGTGCCAGTAGGAATAAGGGGGGACAGGGAGGAAAACTGTTTTTT.

V is TRBV11-3 and J is TRBJ2-3; TRBD2 matches 7 bases. Germline V gives CDR1 SGHNT, CDR2 YENEEA. There are 17 residues in the CDR3. Unmatched junction bases numbered 16, after V lost 0 bases and J lost 10 bases. The CDR3 loop reads CASSLDRRGTVGRPQYF. CDR3 nucleotides: TGTGCCAGCAGCTTAGACAGGCGGGGGACCGTCGGGAGGCCGCAGTATTTT.

The V call is TRBV15, the J call TRBJ2-2; D gene unclear. The germline CDR1 and CDR2 sequences are LNHNV and YYDKDF (reference sequence). Trimming took off 6 bases at V and 0 bases at J, with 11 bases between the two ends. There are 15 residues in the CDR3. CDR3: CATRELTTNTGELFF. In nucleotides, the CDR3 is TGTGCCACCAGAGAGTTGACAACGAACACCGGGGAGCTGTTTTTT.

The chain links TRBV7-2 to TRBJ1-1; D ambiguous. There are 14 residues in the CDR3. CDR1 is SGHTA and CDR2 is FQGNSA in the germline V gene. V lost 3 bases and J lost 3, with 11 bases in between. As DNA, the CDR3 is TGTGCCAGCAGCTTCCACCCCAAGGACACTGAAGCTTTCTTT. Amino acid sequence: CASSFHPKDTEAFF.

The gene calls are TRBV6-5 and TRBJ2-7; the match to TRBD1 covers 11 bases. This CDR3 has 15 residues. Germline assignment: CDR1 MNHEY and CDR2 SVGAGI. Trimming took 2 bases from V and 3 from J; bases not matched to a gene: 3. The CDR3 loop is CASSYGGQGDYEQYF. CDR3 in DNA: TGTGCCAGCAGTTACGGGGGACAGGGGGACTACGAGCAGTACTTC.

This clone was picked up a small number of times. The chain recombines TRBV7-2 with TRBJ1-2; D possibly corresponds to TRBD1 (5 bases). V dropped 3 bases and J dropped 2 bases, with 13 bases sitting between them. CDR3 length: 15 residues. Germline lookup yields CDR1 SGHTA and CDR2 FQGNSA. The CDR3 sequence is CASSFTPDSNYGYTF. Written as DNA, the CDR3 is TGTGCCAGCAGCTTCACACCCGACAGCAACTATGGCTACACCTTC.

This chain uses TRBV7-2 with TRBJ2-3; D gene uncertain. The CDR3 length is 14 residues. With 1 base removed from V and 1 base from J, the gap between germline ends came to 6 bases. Per germline, CDR1 SGHTA and CDR2 FQGNSA. CDR3 sequence (DNA): TGTGCCAGCAGCTTAGACATTCGCACAGATACGCAGTATTTT. Translating gives CASSLDIRTDTQYF.

V usage is TRBV19 and J usage is TRBJ2-5, with D uncertain. V was clipped by 3 bases and J by 5 bases, with 7 bases between them. Germline V gene sequence: CDR1 LNHDA, CDR2 SQIVND (reference sequence). CDR3 length: 12 residues. CDR3 DNA sequence: TGTGCCAGTAGTATGGTCGCGGAGACCCAGTACTTC. It specifies CASSMVAETQYF. The entire variable domain, with the rest obtained from reference TRBV19 and TRBJ2-5, is as follows: DGGITQSPKYLFRKEGQNVTLSCEQNLNHDAMYWYRQDPGQGLRLIYYSQIVNDFQKGDIAEGYSVSREKKESFPLTVTSAQKNPTAFYLCASSMVAETQYFGPGTRLLVL.

The chain recombines TRBV28 with TRBJ1-2, with unresolved D. This CDR3 comprises 12 residues. Trimming removed 3 bases from V and 8 bases from J, with 10 bases in between. Germline values: CDR1 MDHEN, CDR2 SYDVKM. This CDR3 reads CASSLGSRGYTF. The CDR3 DNA reads TGTGCCAGCAGTTTGGGGTCCCGGGGCTACACCTTC.

This chain joins TRBV4-3 and TRBJ1-6, with a tentative D call TRBD1 (5 bases). The CDR3 has 15 residues. The germline V and J ends were trimmed by 3 bases and 9 bases, with 15 bases remaining between them. Germline CDR1 and CDR2: LGHNA and YSLEER. CDR3 in DNA: TGCGCCAGCAGCCAGCTTGGGCAGGGAGGTTCACCCCTCCACTTT. This sequence encodes CASSQLGQGGSPLHF.

The chain uses TRBV5-1 and TRBJ1-1; TRBD1 might be the D (5 bases). V was trimmed by 0 bases and J by 5 bases, leaving 11 bases between them. The CDR3 length is 14 residues. CDR1 is SGHRS, CDR2 YFSETQ, per germline. CDR3: CASSLDNGGTEAFF. Here the CDR3 DNA reads TGCGCCAGCAGCTTGGATAATGGGGGGACTGAAGCTTTCTTT.

The V call is TRBV30, the J call TRBJ2-1, with 11 bases lining up with TRBD2. Germline V CDR1 and CDR2: GTSNPN, SVGIG (reference sequence). The ends lost 1 base at V and 3 bases at J; junction bases unmatched: 2. This CDR3 contains 15 residues. The CDR3 DNA reads as TGTGCCTGGAGTGCCACTAGCGGGGGCTACAATGAGCAGTTCTTC. Translated, it gives CAWSATSGGYNEQFF. Drawing the rest from reference TRBV30 and TRBJ2-1, the complete variable domain is SQTIHQWPATLVQPVGSPLSLECTVEGTSNPNLYWYRQAAGRGLQLLFYSVGIGQISSEVPQNLSASRPQDRQFILSSKKLLLSDSGFYLCAWSATSGGYNEQFFGPGTRLTVL.

This clone was observed once. The chain links TRBV19 to TRBJ1-2; the D is unclear. V was clipped by 6 bases and J by 3 bases, with 5 bases between them. Germline V lookup: CDR1 LNHDA, CDR2 SQIVND (reference sequence). The CDR3 has 11 residues. The CDR3: CASRRDYGYTF. The CDR3 DNA reads as TGTGCCAGTAGACGGGACTATGGCTACACCTTC.

The chain is built from TRBV7-9 and TRBJ1-5; D is unresolved. The germline V and J ends were trimmed by 1 base and 5 bases, with 9 bases remaining between them. Germline CDR1 SEHNR, CDR2 FQNEAQ (reference sequence). The CDR3 spans 14 residues. The CDR3 coding sequence is TGTGCCAGCAGCTTAGTAGCTGGGGATCAGCCCCAGCATTTT. It is translated as CASSLVAGDQPQHF. The variable domain in full, completed from reference TRBV7-9 and TRBJ1-5, reads DTGVSQNPRHKITKRGQNVTFRCDPISEHNRLYWYRQTLGQGPEFLTYFQNEAQLEKSRLLSDRFSAERPKGSFSTLEIQRTEQGDSAMYLCASSLVAGDQPQHFGDGTRLSIL.